This TCR beta chain was obtained from a study of T cell changes during pregnancy in multiple sclerosis. This clone showed up just once. The method was immunoSEQ multiplex PCR; TCRdb's version includes in-frame clones alone and lacks a portion of them. Of about 73,000 clones listed, 80% to 95% are singletons. CDR1 SGHVS and CDR2 FQNEAQ come from the germline V gene. The CDR3 extends over 18 amino acids. Trimming at V came to 1 base and at J to 6 bases, leaving 12 bases not matched to a gene. The chain joins TRBV7-8 to TRBJ2-7; TRBD2 aligns across 13 bases. The sample was peripheral blood, taken in the third trimester of pregnancy. This receptor was taken from a female donor in good health, enrolled as a control in a pregnancy study. This CDR3 reads CASSLEGTSGILPAEQYF. DNA of the CDR3: TGTGCCAGCAGCTTAGAGGGGACTAGCGGGATCCTCCCCGCCGAGCAGTACTTC. Complete variable domain (other parts from reference TRBV7-8 and TRBJ2-7): GAGVSQSPRYKVAKRGQDVALRCDPISGHVSLFWYQQALGQGPEFLTYFQNEAQLDKSGLPSDRFFAERPEGSVSTLKIQRTQQEDSAVYLCASSLEGTSGILPAEQYFGPGTRLTVT.